This TCR beta chain was captured by sequencing in a study of blood T cells in healthy people across ages. Background on the study: About one barcoded beta molecule was captured per two T cells (by template switching).

Whole-study findings and limits: A strong correlation between TCR beta diversity and naive T cell percentage was seen.

Sample-barcoded 5' priming and a J-beta primer mix drove a second PCR of 7 to 11 cycles. From the 5' RACE reads, TCRdb called clonotypes with MiXCR, one entry per CDR3 protein. This sample has 1.8 million or so distinct CDR3 sequences, with around 42% found just once. Trimming took off 7 bases at V and 4 bases at J, with 18 bases between the two ends. Germline V gene sequence: CDR1 SQVTM, CDR2 ANQGSEA. The CDR3 totals 14 residues. Regarding this clonotype: Its matching antigen is unknown.

Samples each had at least 5 micrograms of total RNA extracted. The chain links TRBV29-1 to TRBJ2-3; D is perhaps TRBD1 (6 bases). The TCR comes from a human donor in good health. Sequenced input: blood. CDR3 sequence (DNA): TGCAGCGCAGAACAGGGCATGAGACCAGATACGCAGTATTTT. This gives the protein CSAEQGMRPDTQYF.